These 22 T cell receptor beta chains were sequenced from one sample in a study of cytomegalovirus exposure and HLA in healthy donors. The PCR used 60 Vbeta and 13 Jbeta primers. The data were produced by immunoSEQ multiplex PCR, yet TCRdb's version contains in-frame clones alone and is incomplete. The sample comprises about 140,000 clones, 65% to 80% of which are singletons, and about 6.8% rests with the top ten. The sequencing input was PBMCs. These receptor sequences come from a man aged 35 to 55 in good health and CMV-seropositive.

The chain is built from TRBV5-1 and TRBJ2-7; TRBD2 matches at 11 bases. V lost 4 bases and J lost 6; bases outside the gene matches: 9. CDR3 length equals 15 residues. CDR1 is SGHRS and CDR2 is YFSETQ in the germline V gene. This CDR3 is CASSPQTSGTGEQYF. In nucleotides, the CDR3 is TGCGCCAGCAGCCCCCAGACTAGCGGGACAGGCGAGCAGTACTTC.

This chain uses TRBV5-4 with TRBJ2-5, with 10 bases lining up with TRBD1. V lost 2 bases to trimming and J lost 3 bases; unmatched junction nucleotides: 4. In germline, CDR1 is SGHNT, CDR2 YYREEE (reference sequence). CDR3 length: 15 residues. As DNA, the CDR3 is TGTGCCAGCAGCTTTTCCGGGACAGGGGAAGAGACCCAGTACTTC. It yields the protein CASSFSGTGEETQYF.

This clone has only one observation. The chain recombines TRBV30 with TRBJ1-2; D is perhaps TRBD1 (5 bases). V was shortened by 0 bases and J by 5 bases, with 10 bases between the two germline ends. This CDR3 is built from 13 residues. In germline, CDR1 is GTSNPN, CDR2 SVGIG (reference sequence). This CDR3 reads CAWSVGQGYGYTF. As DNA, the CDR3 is TGTGCCTGGAGTGTCGGGCAGGGTTATGGCTACACCTTC.

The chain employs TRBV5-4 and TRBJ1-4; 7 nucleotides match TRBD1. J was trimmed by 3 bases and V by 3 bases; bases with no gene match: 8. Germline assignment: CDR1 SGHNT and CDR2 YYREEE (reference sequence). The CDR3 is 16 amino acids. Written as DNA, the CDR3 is TGTGCCAGCAGCTCCTCCTACAGGGGTGCTAATGAAAAACTGTTTTTT. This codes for CASSSSYRGANEKLFF.

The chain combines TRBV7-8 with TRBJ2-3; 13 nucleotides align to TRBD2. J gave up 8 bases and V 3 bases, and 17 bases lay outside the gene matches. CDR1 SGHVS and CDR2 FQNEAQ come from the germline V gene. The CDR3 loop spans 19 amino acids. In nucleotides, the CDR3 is TGTGCCAGCAGCTTGCGACGTTCCGGACTAGCGGGAGAGGGGGGTACGCAGTATTTT. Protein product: CASSLRRSGLAGEGGTQYF.

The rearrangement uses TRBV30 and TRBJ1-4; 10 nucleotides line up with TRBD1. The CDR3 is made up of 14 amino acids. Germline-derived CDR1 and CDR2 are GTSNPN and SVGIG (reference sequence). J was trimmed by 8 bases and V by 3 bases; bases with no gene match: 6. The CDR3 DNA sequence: TGTGCCTGGAGGTGGACAGGGGGTCGGGAAAAACTGTTTTTT. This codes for CAWRWTGGREKLFF.

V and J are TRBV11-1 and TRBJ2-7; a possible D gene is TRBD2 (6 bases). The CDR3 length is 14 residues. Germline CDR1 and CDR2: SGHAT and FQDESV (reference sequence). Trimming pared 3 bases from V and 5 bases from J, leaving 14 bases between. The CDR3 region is CASSFEWGGNEQYF. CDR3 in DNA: TGTGCCAGCAGCTTTGAGTGGGGCGGGAACGAGCAGTACTTC.

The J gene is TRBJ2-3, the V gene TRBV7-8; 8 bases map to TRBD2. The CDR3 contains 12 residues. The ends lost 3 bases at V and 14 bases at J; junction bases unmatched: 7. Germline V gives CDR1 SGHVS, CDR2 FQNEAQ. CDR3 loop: CASSFGGGQRYF. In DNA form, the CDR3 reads TGTGCCAGCAGCTTCGGGGGGGGTCAGAGGTATTTT.

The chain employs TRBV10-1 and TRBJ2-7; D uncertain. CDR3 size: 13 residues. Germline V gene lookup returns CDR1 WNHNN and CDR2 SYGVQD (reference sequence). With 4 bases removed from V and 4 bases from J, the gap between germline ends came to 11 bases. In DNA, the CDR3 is TGCGCCAGCAGTGGACTCTGGAGTTACGAGCAGTACTTC. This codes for CASSGLWSYEQYF.

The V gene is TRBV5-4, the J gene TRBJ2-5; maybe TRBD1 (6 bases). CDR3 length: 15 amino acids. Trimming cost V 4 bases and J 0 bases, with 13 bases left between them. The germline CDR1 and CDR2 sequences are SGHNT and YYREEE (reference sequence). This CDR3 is CASSPKGGHQETQYF. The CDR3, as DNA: TGTGCCAGCAGCCCCAAAGGGGGACACCAAGAGACCCAGTACTTC.

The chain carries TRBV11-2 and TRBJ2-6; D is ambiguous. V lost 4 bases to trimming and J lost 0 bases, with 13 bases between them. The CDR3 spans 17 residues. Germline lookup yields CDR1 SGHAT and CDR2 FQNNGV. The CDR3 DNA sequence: TGTGCCAGCAGCTCCTTCCGTGAGAGCTCTGGGGCCAACGTCCTGACTTTC. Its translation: CASSSFRESSGANVLTF.

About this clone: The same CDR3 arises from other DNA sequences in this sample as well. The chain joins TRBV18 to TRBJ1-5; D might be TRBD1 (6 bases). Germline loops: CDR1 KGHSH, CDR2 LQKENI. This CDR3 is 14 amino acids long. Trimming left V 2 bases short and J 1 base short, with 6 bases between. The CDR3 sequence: CASSPGQSNQPQHF. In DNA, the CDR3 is TGTGCCAGCTCACCAGGACAGAGCAATCAGCCCCAGCATTTT.

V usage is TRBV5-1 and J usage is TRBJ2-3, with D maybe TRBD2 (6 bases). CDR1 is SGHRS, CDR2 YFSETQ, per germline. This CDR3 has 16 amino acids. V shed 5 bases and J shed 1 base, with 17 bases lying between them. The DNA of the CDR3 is TGCGCCAGCAGGTGGGGTAGCGGAACACGCACAGATACGCAGTATTTT. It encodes CASRWGSGTRTDTQYF.

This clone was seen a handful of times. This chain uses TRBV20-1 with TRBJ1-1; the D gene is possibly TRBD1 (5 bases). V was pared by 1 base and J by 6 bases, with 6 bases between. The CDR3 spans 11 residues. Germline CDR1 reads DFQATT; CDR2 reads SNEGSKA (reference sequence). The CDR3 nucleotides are TGCAGTGCTAGAGGGGGCGCTGAAGCTTTCTTT. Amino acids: CSARGGAEAFF.

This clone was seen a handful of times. In DNA form, the CDR3 reads TGTGCCAGCAGCGGGGGTGGCAATCAGCCCCAGCATTTT. Translation: CASSGGGNQPQHF. The chain couples TRBV28 to TRBJ1-5; maybe TRBD1 (5 bases). Deletions cut 6 bases from V and 2 bases from J, with 8 bases between. This CDR3 contains 13 residues. Germline assignment: CDR1 MDHEN and CDR2 SYDVKM.

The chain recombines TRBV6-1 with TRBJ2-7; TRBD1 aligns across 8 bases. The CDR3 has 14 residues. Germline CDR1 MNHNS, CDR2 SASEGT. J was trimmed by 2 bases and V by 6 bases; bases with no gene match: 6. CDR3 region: CASRDREVPYEQYF. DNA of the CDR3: TGTGCCAGCAGGGACAGGGAAGTTCCCTACGAGCAGTACTTC.

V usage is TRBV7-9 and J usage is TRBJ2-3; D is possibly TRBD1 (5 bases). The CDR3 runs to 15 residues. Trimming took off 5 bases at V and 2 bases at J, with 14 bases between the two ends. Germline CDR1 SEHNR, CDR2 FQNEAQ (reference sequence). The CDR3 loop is CASSTGPVYTDTQYF. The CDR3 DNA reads TGTGCCAGCAGCACAGGACCCGTATACACAGATACGCAGTATTTT.

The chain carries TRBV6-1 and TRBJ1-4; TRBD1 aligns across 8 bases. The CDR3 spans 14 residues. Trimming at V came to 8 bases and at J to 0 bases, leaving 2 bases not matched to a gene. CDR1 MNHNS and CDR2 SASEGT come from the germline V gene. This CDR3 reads CASDRGATNEKLFF. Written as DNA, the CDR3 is TGTGCCAGCGACAGGGGTGCAACTAATGAAAAACTGTTTTTT.

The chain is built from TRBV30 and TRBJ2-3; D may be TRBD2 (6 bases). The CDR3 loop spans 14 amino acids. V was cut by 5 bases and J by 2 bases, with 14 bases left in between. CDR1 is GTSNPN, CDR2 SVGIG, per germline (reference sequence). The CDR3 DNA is TGTGCCTGGGGGACTCCCACTGCCACAGATACGCAGTATTTT. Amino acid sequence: CAWGTPTATDTQYF.

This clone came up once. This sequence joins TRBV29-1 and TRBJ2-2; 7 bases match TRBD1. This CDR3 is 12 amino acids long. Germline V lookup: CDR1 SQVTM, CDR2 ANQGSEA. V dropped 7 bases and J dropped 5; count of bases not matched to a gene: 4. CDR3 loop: CSGTGGTGELFF. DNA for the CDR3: TGCAGCGGGACAGGTGGAACCGGGGAGCTGTTTTTT.

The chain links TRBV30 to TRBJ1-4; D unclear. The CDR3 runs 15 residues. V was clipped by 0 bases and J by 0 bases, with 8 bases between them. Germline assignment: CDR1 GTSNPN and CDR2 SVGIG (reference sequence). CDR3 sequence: CAWSVRLSTNEKLFF. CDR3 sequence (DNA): TGTGCCTGGAGTGTAAGACTGTCAACTAATGAAAAACTGTTTTTT. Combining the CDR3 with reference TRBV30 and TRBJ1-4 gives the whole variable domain SQTIHQWPATLVQPVGSPLSLECTVEGTSNPNLYWYRQAAGRGLQLLFYSVGIGQISSEVPQNLSASRPQDRQFILSSKKLLLSDSGFYLCAWSVRLSTNEKLFFGSGTQLSVL.

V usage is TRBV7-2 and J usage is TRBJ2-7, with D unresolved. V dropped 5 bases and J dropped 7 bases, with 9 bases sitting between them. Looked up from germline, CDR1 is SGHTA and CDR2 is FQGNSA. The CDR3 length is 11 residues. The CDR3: CASSRVREQYF. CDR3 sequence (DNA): TGTGCCAGCAGCCGGGTGAGGGAGCAGTACTTC.